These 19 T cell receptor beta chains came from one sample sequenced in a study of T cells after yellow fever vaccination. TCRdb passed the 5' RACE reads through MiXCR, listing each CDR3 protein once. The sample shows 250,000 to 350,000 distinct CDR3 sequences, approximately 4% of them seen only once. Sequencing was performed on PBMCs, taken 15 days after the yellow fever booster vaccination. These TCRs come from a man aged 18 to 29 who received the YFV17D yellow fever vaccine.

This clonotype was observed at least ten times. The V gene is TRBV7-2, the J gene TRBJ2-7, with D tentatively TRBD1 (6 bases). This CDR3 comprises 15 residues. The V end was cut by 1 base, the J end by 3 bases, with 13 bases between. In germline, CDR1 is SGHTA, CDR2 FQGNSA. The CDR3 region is CASSLDTDSYYEQYF. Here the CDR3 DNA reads TGTGCCAGCAGCTTAGACACGGACAGCTACTACGAGCAGTACTTC.

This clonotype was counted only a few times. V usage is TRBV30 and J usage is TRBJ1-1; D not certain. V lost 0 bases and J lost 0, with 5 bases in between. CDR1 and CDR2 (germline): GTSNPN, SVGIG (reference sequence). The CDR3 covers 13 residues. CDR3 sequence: CAWSVLLNTEAFF. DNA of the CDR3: TGTGCCTGGAGTGTACTCCTGAACACTGAAGCTTTCTTT. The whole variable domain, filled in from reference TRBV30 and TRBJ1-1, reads SQTIHQWPATLVQPVGSPLSLECTVEGTSNPNLYWYRQAAGRGLQLLFYSVGIGQISSEVPQNLSASRPQDRQFILSSKKLLLSDSGFYLCAWSVLLNTEAFFGQGTRLTVV.

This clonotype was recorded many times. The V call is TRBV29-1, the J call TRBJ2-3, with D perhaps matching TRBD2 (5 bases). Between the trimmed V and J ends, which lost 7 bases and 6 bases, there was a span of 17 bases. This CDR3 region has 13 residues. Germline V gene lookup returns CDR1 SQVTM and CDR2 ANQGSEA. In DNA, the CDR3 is TGCAGCGCCGAAAGAAGCGGTCCGGATACGCAGTATTTT. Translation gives CSAERSGPDTQYF.

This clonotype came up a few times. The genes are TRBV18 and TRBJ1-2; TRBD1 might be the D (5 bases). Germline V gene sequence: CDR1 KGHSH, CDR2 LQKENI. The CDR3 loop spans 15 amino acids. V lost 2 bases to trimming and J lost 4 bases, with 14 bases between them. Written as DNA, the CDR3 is TGTGCCAGCTCACCAGGGGCCGGGGCCTTCTATGGCTACACCTTC. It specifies CASSPGAGAFYGYTF.

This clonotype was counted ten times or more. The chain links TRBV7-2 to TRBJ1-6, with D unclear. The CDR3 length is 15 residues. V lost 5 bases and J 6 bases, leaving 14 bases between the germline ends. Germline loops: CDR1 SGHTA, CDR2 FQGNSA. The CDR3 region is CASSPPPARNSPLHF. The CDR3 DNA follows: TGTGCCAGCAGCCCTCCGCCAGCCCGTAATTCACCCCTCCACTTT.

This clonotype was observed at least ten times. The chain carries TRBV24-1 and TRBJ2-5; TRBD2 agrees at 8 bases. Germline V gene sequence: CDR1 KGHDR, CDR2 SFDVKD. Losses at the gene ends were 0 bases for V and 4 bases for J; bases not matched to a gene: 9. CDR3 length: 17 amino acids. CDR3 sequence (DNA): TGTGCCACCAGTGATTTGCGCGGCGGGGGGCCGGGAGAGACCCAGTACTTC. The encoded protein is CATSDLRGGGPGETQYF.

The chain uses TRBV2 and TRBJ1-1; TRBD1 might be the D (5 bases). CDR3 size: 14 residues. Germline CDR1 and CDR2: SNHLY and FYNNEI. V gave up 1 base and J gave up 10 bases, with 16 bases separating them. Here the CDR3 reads CASSEGAGTGGAFF. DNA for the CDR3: TGTGCCAGCAGTGAAGGAGCGGGGACTGGTGGAGCTTTCTTT.

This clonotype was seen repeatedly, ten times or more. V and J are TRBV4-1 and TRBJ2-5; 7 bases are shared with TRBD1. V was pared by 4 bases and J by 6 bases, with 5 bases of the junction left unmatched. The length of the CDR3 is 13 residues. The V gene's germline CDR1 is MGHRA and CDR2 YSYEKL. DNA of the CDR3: TGCGCCAGCAGCCTTACAGGGGAACAGACCCAGTACTTC. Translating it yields CASSLTGEQTQYF.

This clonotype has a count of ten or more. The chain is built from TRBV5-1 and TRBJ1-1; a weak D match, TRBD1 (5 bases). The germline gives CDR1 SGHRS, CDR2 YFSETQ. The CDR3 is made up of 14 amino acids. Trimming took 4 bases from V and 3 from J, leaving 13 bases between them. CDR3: CASSLDGAHTEAFF. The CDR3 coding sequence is TGCGCCAGCAGCCTCGACGGGGCACACACTGAAGCTTTCTTT.

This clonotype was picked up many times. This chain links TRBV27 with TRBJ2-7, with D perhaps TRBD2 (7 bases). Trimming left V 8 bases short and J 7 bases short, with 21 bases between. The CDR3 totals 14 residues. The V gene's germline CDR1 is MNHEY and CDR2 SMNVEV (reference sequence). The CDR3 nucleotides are TGTGCCAGCGCGCGTCCAAAGGGAGGGGGGGAGCAGTACGTC. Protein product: CASARPKGGGEQYV.

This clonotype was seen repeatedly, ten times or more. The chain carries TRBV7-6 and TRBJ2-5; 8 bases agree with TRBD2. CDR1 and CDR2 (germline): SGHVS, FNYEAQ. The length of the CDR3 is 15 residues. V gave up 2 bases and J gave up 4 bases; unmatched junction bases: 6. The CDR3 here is CASSLWRGVLETQYF. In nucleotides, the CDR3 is TGTGCCAGCAGCTTATGGCGGGGGGTGTTAGAGACCCAGTACTTC. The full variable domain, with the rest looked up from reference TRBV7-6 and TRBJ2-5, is GAGVSQSPRYKVTKRGQDVALRCDPISGHVSLYWYRQALGQGPEFLTYFNYEAQQDKSGLPNDRFSAERPEGSISTLTIQRTEQRDSAMYRCASSLWRGVLETQYFGPGTRLLVL.

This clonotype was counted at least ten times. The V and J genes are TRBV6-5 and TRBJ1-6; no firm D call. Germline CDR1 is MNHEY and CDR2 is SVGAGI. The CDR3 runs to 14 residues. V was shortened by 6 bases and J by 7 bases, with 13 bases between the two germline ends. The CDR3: CASSRGRRNSPLHF. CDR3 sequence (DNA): TGTGCCAGCAGCCGCGGACGGAGAAATTCACCCCTCCACTTT.

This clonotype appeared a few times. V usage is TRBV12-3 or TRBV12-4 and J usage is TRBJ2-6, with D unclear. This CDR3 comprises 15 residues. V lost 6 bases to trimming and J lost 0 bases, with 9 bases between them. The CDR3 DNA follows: TGTGCCAGCAGCCGGCGGACCTCTGGGGCCAACGTCCTGACTTTC. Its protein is CASSRRTSGANVLTF.

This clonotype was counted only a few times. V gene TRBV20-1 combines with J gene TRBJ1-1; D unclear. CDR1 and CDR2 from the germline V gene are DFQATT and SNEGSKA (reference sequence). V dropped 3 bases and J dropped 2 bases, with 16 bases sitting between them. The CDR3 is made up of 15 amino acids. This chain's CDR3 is CSARGSSIVNTEAFF. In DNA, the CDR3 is TGCAGTGCTAGGGGGTCGAGTATCGTCAACACTGAAGCTTTCTTT.

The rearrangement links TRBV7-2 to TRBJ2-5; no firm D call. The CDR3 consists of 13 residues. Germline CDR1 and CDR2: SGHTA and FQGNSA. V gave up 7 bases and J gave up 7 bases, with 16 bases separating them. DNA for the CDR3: TGTGCCAGCACCACACCCCCCTGGCGGACCCAGTACTTC. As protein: CASTTPPWRTQYF.

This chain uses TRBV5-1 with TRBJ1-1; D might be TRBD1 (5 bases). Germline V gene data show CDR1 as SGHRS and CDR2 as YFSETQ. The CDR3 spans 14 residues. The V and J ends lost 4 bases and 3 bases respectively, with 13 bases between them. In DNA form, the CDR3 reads TGCGCCAGCAGCCCCTCCTGGGGGGACACTGAAGCTTTCTTT. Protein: CASSPSWGDTEAFF. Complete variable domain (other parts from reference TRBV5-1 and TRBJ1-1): KAGVTQTPRYLIKTRGQQVTLSCSPISGHRSVSWYQQTPGQGLQFLFEYFSETQRNKGNFPGRFSGRQFSNSRSEMNVSTLELGDSALYLCASSPSWGDTEAFFGQGTRLTVV.

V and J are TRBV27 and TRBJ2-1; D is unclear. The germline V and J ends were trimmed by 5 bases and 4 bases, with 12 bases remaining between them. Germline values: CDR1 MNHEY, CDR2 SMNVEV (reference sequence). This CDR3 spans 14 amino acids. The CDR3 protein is CASSPLGFYNEQFF. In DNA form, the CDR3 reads TGTGCCAGCAGTCCTTTGGGCTTTTACAATGAGCAGTTCTTC.

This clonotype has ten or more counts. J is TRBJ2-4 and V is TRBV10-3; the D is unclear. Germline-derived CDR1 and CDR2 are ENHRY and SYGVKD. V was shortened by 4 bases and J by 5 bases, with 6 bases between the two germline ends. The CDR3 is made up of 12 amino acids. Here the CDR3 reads CAISGDQNIQYF. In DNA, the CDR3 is TGTGCCATCAGTGGAGATCAAAACATTCAGTACTTC.

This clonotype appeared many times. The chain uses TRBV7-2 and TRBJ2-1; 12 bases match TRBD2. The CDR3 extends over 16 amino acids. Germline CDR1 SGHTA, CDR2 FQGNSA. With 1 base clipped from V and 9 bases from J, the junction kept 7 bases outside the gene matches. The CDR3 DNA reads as TGTGCCAGCAGCTTAGTTCCTAGCGGGGGGGCGGGTGAGCAGTTCTTC. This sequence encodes CASSLVPSGGAGEQFF.